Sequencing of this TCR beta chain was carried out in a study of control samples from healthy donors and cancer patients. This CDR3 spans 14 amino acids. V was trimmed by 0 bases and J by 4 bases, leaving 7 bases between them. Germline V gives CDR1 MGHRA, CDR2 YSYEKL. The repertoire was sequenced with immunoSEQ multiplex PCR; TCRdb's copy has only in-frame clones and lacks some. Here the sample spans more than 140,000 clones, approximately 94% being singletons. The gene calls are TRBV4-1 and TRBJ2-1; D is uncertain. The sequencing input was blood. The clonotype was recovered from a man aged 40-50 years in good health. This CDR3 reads CASSQDNIYNEQFF. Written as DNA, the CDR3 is TGCGCCAGCAGCCAAGATAACATATACAATGAGCAGTTCTTC.